This is a list of T cell receptor beta chains from one sample in a study of identical twins. TCRdb re-analysed the 5' RACE reads in MiXCR, keeping a single row per CDR3 protein. The top ten hold about 2% of the sample, which has 690,000 or so distinct CDR3 sequences, around 6.1% seen once. The sequenced sample was naive T cells sorted from blood. The receptors come from a young man in good health. The CDR3 runs from the conserved cysteine through the conserved F or W. Fields, in order: clone size, V gene, D gene, J gene, CDR3 DNA, CDR3 protein. The D gene is left open where the match is weak. Expanded clones get a size class; other rows say once, few or many, or leave the size out.

size: -; V: TRBV29-1; D: -; J: TRBJ2-1; DNA: TGCAGCCACAGTTACTACAATGATCAGTTCTTC; CDR3: CSHSYYNDQFF
size: few; V: TRBV28; D: -; J: TRBJ2-7; DNA: TGTGCCAGCAGTCCCACTGTACGCTCCTACGAGCAGTACTTC; CDR3: CASSPTVRSYEQYF
size: -; V: TRBV12-3/TRBV12-4; D: -; J: TRBJ1-6; DNA: TGTGCCAGCAGTTCCGGGGGATTTTCACCCCTCCACTTT; CDR3: CASSSGGFSPLHF
size: many; V: TRBV29-1; D: -; J: TRBJ1-1; DNA: TGCAGCGTTGAGGGTAGGGGCGAGGCTGAAGCTTTCTTT; CDR3: CSVEGRGEAEAFF
size: many; V: TRBV5-1; D: -; J: TRBJ1-6; DNA: TGCGCCAGCAGCTCCCGGACCGACAGCTCCTATAATTCACCCCTCCACTTT; CDR3: CASSSRTDSSYNSPLHF
size: many; V: TRBV29-1; D: -; J: TRBJ2-2; DNA: TGCAGCGTTTTAGTCGGGGGGAACACCGGGGAGCTGTTTTTT; CDR3: CSVLVGGNTGELFF
size: few; V: TRBV6-1; D: TRBD1; J: TRBJ1-1; DNA: TGTGCCAGCAGTCGGACAGGGGGGGTGGGCACTGAAGCTTTCTTT; CDR3: CASSRTGGVGTEAFF
size: -; V: TRBV11-1; D: TRBD1; J: TRBJ2-1; DNA: TGTGCCAGCAGCAGGAGACCGGGACAGGGGGTTTTGGGGCTCGGCGGGGAGCAGTTCTTC; CDR3: CASSRRPGQGVLGLGGEQFF
size: many; V: TRBV12-3/TRBV12-4; D: -; J: TRBJ2-3; DNA: TGTGCCAGCAGTTCCCCCGGAGCGCCCAGCACAGATACGCAGTATTTT; CDR3: CASSSPGAPSTDTQYF
size: many; V: TRBV29-1; D: -; J: TRBJ1-1; DNA: TGCAGCACCTTGACAGTGAACACTGAAGCTTTCTTT; CDR3: CSTLTVNTEAFF
size: -; V: TRBV11-3; D: TRBD1; J: TRBJ2-1; DNA: TGTGCCAGCAGCACCCACAGGGGTCTAAATGGCTACAATGAGCAGTTCTTC; CDR3: CASSTHRGLNGYNEQFF
size: few; V: TRBV14; D: -; J: TRBJ1-1; DNA: TGTGCCAGCAGCGTCAAAATGAACACTGAAGCTTTCTTT; CDR3: CASSVKMNTEAFF
size: few; V: TRBV6-5; D: TRBD1; J: TRBJ2-7; DNA: TGTGCCAGCAGCTATACCGGGACAGCCTACGAGCAGTACTTC; CDR3: CASSYTGTAYEQYF
size: -; V: TRBV14; D: -; J: TRBJ1-1; DNA: TGTGCCAGCAGCCAAGATATTGTTGGTGAAGCTTTCTTT; CDR3: CASSQDIVGEAFF
size: many; V: TRBV14; D: -; J: TRBJ2-1; DNA: TGTGCCAGCAGCCAAGTTCCGGAAGAACAGCGCAATGAGCAGTTCTTC; CDR3: CASSQVPEEQRNEQFF
size: many; V: TRBV7-2; D: TRBD1; J: TRBJ2-7; DNA: TGTGCCAGCAGCTTAGGCCGGGACAGGGGACCATTCGAGCAGTACTTC; CDR3: CASSLGRDRGPFEQYF
size: many; V: TRBV12-3/TRBV12-4; D: -; J: TRBJ1-5; DNA: TGTGCCAGCAGTTCCCACAGGGTACGTCAGCCCCAGCATTTT; CDR3: CASSSHRVRQPQHF
size: few; V: TRBV12-3/TRBV12-4; D: -; J: TRBJ1-1; DNA: TGTGCCAGCGTGAGGGAAGCCGGGAGAGGCACTGAAGCTTTCTTT; CDR3: CASVREAGRGTEAFF
size: many; V: TRBV7-2; D: -; J: TRBJ1-6; DNA: TGTGCCAGCAGCTTAGCGCCTGTCGGACCGGGGTCACCCCTCCACTTT; CDR3: CASSLAPVGPGSPLHF
size: many; V: TRBV12-3/TRBV12-4; D: -; J: TRBJ1-1; DNA: TGTGCCAGCAGTATCGGGACAAGGGCCCTGAACACTGAAGCTTTCTTT; CDR3: CASSIGTRALNTEAFF
size: many; V: TRBV29-1; D: -; J: TRBJ2-5; DNA: TGCAGCGTTGAGCTAGAAGAGACCCAGTACTTC; CDR3: CSVELEETQYF
size: few; V: TRBV5-1; D: -; J: TRBJ1-4; DNA: TGCGCCAGCAGTTATGACAGACCAACTAATGAAAAACTGTTTTTT; CDR3: CASSYDRPTNEKLFF
size: many; V: TRBV7-2; D: -; J: TRBJ2-2; DNA: TGTGCCAGCAGCGTTGGATTCGCATCGCGCACCGGGGAGCTGTTTTTT; CDR3: CASSVGFASRTGELFF
size: few; V: TRBV5-1; D: TRBD2; J: TRBJ2-3; DNA: TGCGCCAGCAGCTTTGGTAGCGGGAGATCAGCAGATACGCAGTATTTT; CDR3: CASSFGSGRSADTQYF
size: many; V: TRBV20-1; D: TRBD2; J: TRBJ2-1; DNA: TGCAGTGCTAGTGGACTAGCGGGAGGTTTAAATGAGCAGTTCTTC; CDR3: CSASGLAGGLNEQFF
size: many; V: TRBV7-2; D: TRBD2; J: TRBJ2-1; DNA: TGTGCCAGCAGCTTAGCGGGACTAGCGGCAGTTAATGAGCAGTTCTTC; CDR3: CASSLAGLAAVNEQFF
size: once; V: TRBV3-1; D: TRBD2; J: TRBJ2-4; DNA: TGTGCCAGCAGCCAAGGGCTAGCGGGAGCGCTAGCCAAAAACATTCAGTACTTC; CDR3: CASSQGLAGALAKNIQYF